What follows are 21 T cell receptor beta chains derived from one specimen sequenced in a study of T-cell reconstitution after alpha-beta-depleted transplantation in children. The library targeted TCRbeta and was prepared with unique molecular identifiers. TCRdb used MiXCR to reprocess the PCR reads, holding one entry per CDR3 protein. The sample carries 500,000 or so distinct CDR3 sequences, over 25% recorded once. The specimen was PBMCs from the stem cell graft donor, collected from the stem cell graft. These receptors all stem from a human donor who donated a stem cell graft to a child with aplastic anemia.

The V gene is TRBV4-3, the J gene TRBJ1-1; D call uncertain. Trimming cost V 0 bases and J 5 bases, with 13 bases left between them. This CDR3 has 15 amino acids. Germline lookup yields CDR1 LGHNA and CDR2 YSLEER. CDR3 in DNA: TGCGCCAGCAGCCAAGATGGCCAATCTTCTACTGAAGCTTTCTTT. Translating gives CASSQDGQSSTEAFF.

This clonotype came up a few times. The chain couples TRBV5-1 to TRBJ1-1, with 9 bases lining up with TRBD1. Germline V gives CDR1 SGHRS, CDR2 YFSETQ. CDR3 length: 16 residues. V lost 3 bases to trimming and J lost 0 bases; unmatched junction nucleotides: 6. In DNA, the CDR3 is TGCGCCAGCAGCTCGGGACAGGGCATAATGAACACTGAAGCTTTCTTT. It specifies CASSSGQGIMNTEAFF.

V usage is TRBV6-2 or TRBV6-3 and J usage is TRBJ1-1; D not resolved. V was cut by 0 bases and J by 4 bases, with 18 bases left in between. Germline-derived CDR1 and CDR2 are MNHEY and SVGEGT. CDR3 length: 17 amino acids. The CDR3 region has the DNA TGTGCCAGCAGTTACTCGATAGGTCTGGCAGGAGGCACTGAAGCTTTCTTT. Translation gives CASSYSIGLAGGTEAFF.

This clonotype was seen more than once but under ten times. This chain joins TRBV29-1 and TRBJ1-1, with no clear D. V was clipped by 2 bases and J by 4 bases, with 11 bases between them. Germline V gene lookup returns CDR1 SQVTM and CDR2 ANQGSEA. The CDR3 contains 13 residues. Here the CDR3 reads CSVESGIRTEAFF. The CDR3 DNA follows: TGCAGCGTTGAATCCGGGATTCGCACTGAAGCTTTCTTT.

This clonotype was observed many times. This sequence joins TRBV7-2 and TRBJ1-2; no definite D call. V dropped 8 bases and J dropped 4 bases, with 11 bases sitting between them. The CDR3 length is 12 residues. CDR1 SGHTA and CDR2 FQGNSA come from the germline V gene. This chain's CDR3 is CASSARSYGYTF. As DNA, the CDR3 is TGTGCCAGCTCCGCCCGGAGCTATGGCTACACCTTC.

This clonotype came up many times. The chain links TRBV20-1 to TRBJ2-1; 7 bases fit TRBD2. V shed 0 bases, J shed 4 bases, and the junction held 3 bases outside the gene matches. The germline V gene has CDR1 DFQATT and CDR2 SNEGSKA (reference sequence). The CDR3 consists of 14 residues. For the CDR3, the DNA is TGCAGTGCTAGAGAGCCGGGACTATACAATGAGCAGTTCTTC. Its protein is CSAREPGLYNEQFF.

The chain is built from TRBV9 and TRBJ2-3; D not resolved. The CDR3 has 15 amino acids. V was cut by 0 bases and J by 5 bases, with 13 bases left in between. Germline loops: CDR1 SGDLS, CDR2 YYNGEE. The CDR3 protein is CASSVEGITIDTQYF. The CDR3, as DNA: TGTGCCAGCAGCGTAGAGGGAATCACCATAGATACGCAGTATTTT. Variable domain in full (rest from reference TRBV9 and TRBJ2-3): DSGVTQTPKHLITATGQRVTLRCSPRSGDLSVYWYQQSLDQGLQFLIQYYNGEERAKGNILERFSAQQFPDLHSELNLSSLELGDSALYFCASSVEGITIDTQYFGPGTRLTVL.

This clonotype was picked up a small number of times. The CDR3 sequence: CASSSGTGYDEQYF. For the CDR3, the DNA is TGTGCCAGCAGCTCCGGGACAGGGTACGACGAGCAGTACTTC. This chain joins TRBV11-3 and TRBJ2-7; TRBD1 aligns across 9 bases. The CDR3 has 14 residues. Germline CDR1 reads SGHNT; CDR2 reads YENEEA. After removal of 4 bases from V and 5 bases from J, the junction contained 6 bases not matched to a gene.

With regard to this clonotype: A junction boundary mismatches the germline segment, possibly from a read error. The chain links TRBV13 to TRBJ2-4; 9 bases line up with TRBD2. In germline, CDR1 is PRHDT, CDR2 FYEKMQ (reference sequence). CDR3 length: 16 amino acids. CDR3 loop: CASSSLAGWEKNSQYF. The CDR3 coding sequence is TGTGCCAGCAGCTCCCTAGCGGGATGGGAGAAAAACAGTCAGTACTTC.

This clonotype turned up a few times. V usage is TRBV5-5 and J usage is TRBJ1-4; TRBD1 might be the D (5 bases). Trimming removed 4 bases at V and 9 bases at J, with 19 bases between. The CDR3 is 15 residues long. Germline loops: CDR1 SGHKS, CDR2 YYEKEE (reference sequence). The CDR3 coding sequence is TGTGCCAGCAGCCACTCACAGGCACAGAGCAAAAAACTGTTTTTT. This gives the protein CASSHSQAQSKKLFF. Supplemented by reference TRBV5-5 and TRBJ1-4, the full variable domain reads DAGVTQSPTHLIKTRGQQVTLRCSPISGHKSVSWYQQVLGQGPQFIFQYYEKEERGRGNFPDRFSARQFPNYSSELNVNALLLGDSALYLCASSHSQAQSKKLFFGSGTQLSVL.

This clonotype was detected a few times. The V gene is TRBV20-1, the J gene TRBJ2-7; possibly TRBD2 for D (5 bases). Per germline, CDR1 DFQATT and CDR2 SNEGSKA (reference sequence). The CDR3 is made up of 14 amino acids. V was shortened by 0 bases and J by 6 bases, with 15 bases between the two germline ends. The CDR3 DNA sequence: TGCAGTGCTAGAGAACCCGGGAATGCGGGCGAGCAGTACGTC. As protein: CSAREPGNAGEQYV.

The rearrangement links TRBV12-3 or TRBV12-4 to TRBJ2-3, with a weak D call TRBD2 (5 bases). With 4 bases removed from V and 4 bases from J, the gap between germline ends came to 21 bases. The CDR3 spans 17 residues. CDR3 nucleotides: TGTGCCAGCAGTTCAGCCCCAGCCGGGAACCGCCCAGATACGCAGTATTTT. Protein sequence: CASSSAPAGNRPDTQYF.

This clonotype was detected only a few times. The CDR3 DNA follows: TGTGCCAGCAGTTCAACCCTCCGTTCCTACATTCAGTACTTC. It translates to CASSSTLRSYIQYF. This chain uses TRBV12-3 or TRBV12-4 with TRBJ2-4; D unclear. The V gene lost 4 bases and the J gene lost 8 bases, with 15 bases spanning the gap. The CDR3 has 14 amino acids.

The chain combines TRBV7-2 with TRBJ1-1; D ambiguous. V dropped 8 bases and J dropped 1 base, with 11 bases sitting between them. Looked up from germline, CDR1 is SGHTA and CDR2 is FQGNSA. The CDR3 is 13 amino acids. This CDR3 reads CASHLTRNTEAFF. CDR3 nucleotide sequence: TGTGCCAGCCATCTGACAAGGAACACTGAAGCTTTCTTT.

This rearrangement joins TRBV11-2 to TRBJ2-2, with D uncertain. The germline gives CDR1 SGHAT, CDR2 FQNNGV. The CDR3 sequence is 17 residues long. Trimming stripped 0 bases from V and 5 bases from J, with 16 bases between. CDR3 coding DNA: TGTGCCAGCAGCTTAGATGGCGGCCGGCCGGGTACCGGGGAGCTGTTTTTT. This gives the protein CASSLDGGRPGTGELFF.

This clonotype was counted only a few times. The chain joins TRBV20-1 to TRBJ1-6; D is possibly TRBD1 (5 bases). Trimming stripped 3 bases from V and 13 bases from J, with 19 bases between. CDR1 and CDR2 (germline): DFQATT, SNEGSKA (reference sequence). The CDR3 spans 14 residues. The CDR3 DNA follows: TGCAGTGCTAGTTCAGGGCGGCGGGATGGTCCCCTCCACTTT. Its translation is CSASSGRRDGPLHF.

This clonotype was counted only a few times. V and J are TRBV7-7 and TRBJ2-1, with D perhaps given as TRBD1 or TRBD2 (5 bases each). CDR1 and CDR2 (germline): SSHAT, FNYEAQ (reference sequence). The CDR3 has 13 residues. Trimming cost V 2 bases and J 8 bases, with 10 bases left between them. The CDR3 protein is CASSLLGEDEQFF. DNA of the CDR3: TGTGCCAGCAGCTTATTGGGGGAAGATGAGCAGTTCTTC.

V usage is TRBV20-1 and J usage is TRBJ2-1; 9 bases line up with TRBD1. The length of the CDR3 is 11 residues. The germline V gene encodes CDR1 DFQATT and CDR2 SNEGSKA (reference sequence). The CDR3 region has the DNA TGCAGGGGGACAGGGAACAATGAGCAGTTCTTC. This codes for CRGTGNNEQFF.

The sample holds a few counts of this clonotype. This chain joins TRBV7-2 and TRBJ2-5; D gene uncertain. This CDR3 is 15 amino acids long. V lost 0 bases and J lost 1, with 9 bases in between. Germline loops: CDR1 SGHTA, CDR2 FQGNSA. In DNA, the CDR3 is TGTGCCAGCAGCTTAGCGGGCCCAATCCAAGAGACCCAGTACTTC. Translation: CASSLAGPIQETQYF.

This chain joins TRBV18 and TRBJ2-5; D not resolved. V lost 8 bases and J 3 bases, leaving 13 bases between the germline ends. The CDR3 contains 13 residues. Germline CDR1 reads KGHSH; CDR2 reads LQKENI. The CDR3 loop reads CASRPGAKETQYF. In DNA form, the CDR3 reads TGTGCCAGCAGACCGGGCGCGAAAGAGACCCAGTACTTC.

The V call is TRBV7-9, the J call TRBJ1-1, with D tentatively TRBD1 (5 bases). The germline CDR1 and CDR2 sequences are SEHNR and FQNEAQ (reference sequence). The CDR3 loop spans 16 amino acids. V gave up 4 bases and J gave up 5 bases, with 20 bases separating them. CDR3 sequence: CASSSTGVSGYTEAFF. The CDR3, as DNA: TGTGCCAGCAGCTCAACAGGTGTTTCTGGTTATACTGAAGCTTTCTTT.